Listed below are T cell receptor beta chains from one sample, sequenced in a study of T-cell memory formation after mild COVID-19. TCRdb used MiXCR to reprocess the 5' RACE reads, holding one entry per CDR3 protein. The sample includes about 49,000 distinct CDR3 sequences, around 7% of them seen just once. Sample: PBMCs or a T cell subset sorted from them (not recorded which). These TCRs come from a man between 18 and 29 years old who had mild COVID-19 (a few samples of this study predate the infection). Cell type and time point are not known. Both conserved end residues are part of each CDR3. The D gene is left open where the match is weak. Size is omitted from some rows. Given values are once, few, many or a class for expanded clones.

>TRBJ2-3|-|many|TRBV27
TGTGCCAGCAGATTAGCGGATAGCACAGATACGCAGTATTTT
CASRLADSTDTQYF
>TRBJ2-7|-|many|TRBV6-2/TRBV6-3
TGTGCCAGCAGCCTACGGACCGGACTGACGGCGCAGTACTTC
CASSLRTGLTAQYF
>TRBJ2-1|-|few|TRBV7-8
TGTGCCAGCAGCTTAGGACAGGATTACAATGAGCAGTTCTTC
CASSLGQDYNEQFF
>TRBJ1-2|-|few|TRBV4-1
TGCGCCAGCAGCCAAGTAAGGGGCGGCTATGGCTACACCTTC
CASSQVRGGYGYTF
>TRBJ1-4|-|few|TRBV20-1
TGCAGTGCTAGAGACCCGACACAGTCGGATGAAAAACTGTTTTTT
CSARDPTQSDEKLFF
>TRBJ2-5|TRBD2|many|TRBV7-2
TGTGCCAGCAGCCCGGGGGGAGTATCGGGAGAGACCCAGTACTTC
CASSPGGVSGETQYF
>TRBJ2-2|TRBD1|-|TRBV5-5
TGTGCCAGCAGAAGGACAGGTTCCCCCGGGGAGCTGTTTTTT
CASRRTGSPGELFF
>TRBJ2-5|-|many|TRBV7-9
TGTGCCAGCAGCCCCCGAGCTAGCGCCTACCAAGAGACCCAGTACTTC
CASSPRASAYQETQYF
>TRBJ1-1|TRBD1|few|TRBV27
TGTGCCAGCAAGGGCGGACAGGGGGGCGGGTCAGAGGCTTTCTTT
CASKGGQGGGSEAFF
>TRBJ2-7|-|few|TRBV4-1
TGCGCCAGCAGCCGGACTTCAGGGGAATACGAGCAGTACTTC
CASSRTSGEYEQYF
>TRBJ2-3|-|many|TRBV7-2
TGTGCCAGCAGCTTAGTCGCGTCAGGCCCACAGCATACGCAGTATTTT
CASSLVASGPQHTQYF
>TRBJ2-2|-|few|TRBV10-1
TGCGCCAGCAAGGGTGAGAACACCGGGGAGCTGTTTTTT
CASKGENTGELFF
>TRBJ1-6|-|many|TRBV6-5
TGTGCCAGCACCCAATCCGAGGCCTACCGGTCACCCCTCCACTTT
CASTQSEAYRSPLHF
>TRBJ1-1|TRBD1|-|TRBV5-1
TGCGCCAGCAGCTTGGGCGACAGGGGGAAAGCTTTCTTT
CASSLGDRGKAFF
>TRBJ2-7|-|few|TRBV28
TGTGCCAGCAGCCTAATCTCTTTGGATGAGCAGTACTTC
CASSLISLDEQYF
>TRBJ2-7|-|few|TRBV6-2/TRBV6-3
TGTGCCAGCAGTTACTCGTTCGGGGAGTGGGCCGAGCAGTACTTC
CASSYSFGEWAEQYF
>TRBJ2-3|TRBD2|-|TRBV19
TGTGCCAGTAGTATAAGGCGGGGGGGCCTAGATACGCAGTATTTT
CASSIRRGGLDTQYF
>TRBJ2-7|-|many|TRBV15
TGTGCCACCAGCAGAGATCTACGGCAGGGAAACGAGCAGTACTTC
CATSRDLRQGNEQYF
>TRBJ1-1|-|few|TRBV12-3/TRBV12-4
TGTGCCACCAGTCGAAGAGTGGGAGGGAACACTGAAGCTTTCTTT
CATSRRVGGNTEAFF
>TRBJ1-5|-|few|TRBV29-1
TGCAGCGTTCGCGACGGGAACCCCAATCAGCCCCAGCATTTT
CSVRDGNPNQPQHF
>TRBJ2-7|TRBD1|few|TRBV5-1
TGCGCCAGCAGCTTGGGACAGGGACAGGGTTCCTACGAGCAGTACTTC
CASSLGQGQGSYEQYF
>TRBJ2-5|-|-|TRBV5-1
TGCGCCAGCAGCTTGGCGGGGGGCGTAGAGACCCAGTACTTC
CASSLAGGVETQYF
>TRBJ2-7|-|few|TRBV18
TGTGCCAGCTCAGCAGGAAGGGGAGCCGTTTACGAGCAGTACTTC
CASSAGRGAVYEQYF
>TRBJ2-2|-|few|TRBV10-3
TGTGCCATCAGTGAGTCGAACACCGGGGAGCTGTTTTTT
CAISESNTGELFF
>TRBJ2-2|-|-|TRBV27
TGTGCCATCAGAAGGGTCGGGTCCACCGGGGAGCTGTTTTTT
CAIRRVGSTGELFF
>TRBJ2-5|-|many|TRBV5-1
TGCGCCAGCAGTATAATCGGGACCCAAGAGACCCAGTACTTC
CASSIIGTQETQYF
>TRBJ1-4|TRBD1|many|TRBV28
TGTGCCAGCAGTTTTCCAGGGGGCGAAGAAAAACTGTTTTTT
CASSFPGGEEKLFF
>TRBJ1-5|-|many|TRBV5-6
TGTGCCAGCAGCTTGGGCCGGGGATCTGTGCAGCCCCAGCATTTT
CASSLGRGSVQPQHF
>TRBJ2-1|TRBD2|-|TRBV7-2
TGTGCCAGCAGCCGGCGGGGGGGGGATGAGCAGTTCTTC
CASSRRGGDEQFF
>TRBJ1-1|-|-|TRBV9
TGTGCCAGCAGCCCCTACGGGGCCAGTTCGGCTGAAGCTTTCTTT
CASSPYGASSAEAFF
>TRBJ1-2|-|many|TRBV24-1
TGTGCCACCAGACCCCCTGGCTATGGCTACACCTTC
CATRPPGYGYTF